The rows below give T cell receptor beta chains drawn from one sample of a study of blood T cell repertoires in COVID-19. Using immunoSEQ multiplex PCR, the repertoire was profiled, and TCRdb retains in-frame clones only, with some absent. The sample lists about 51,000 clones, 85% to 95% occurring once. Material: peripheral blood. Every receptor here comes from a man aged 45-60 years with acute or convalescent COVID-19. CDR3s include the opening cysteine and the closing phenylalanine or tryptophan. Clone size is given for some rows only: seen once, a few or many times, or a class if the clone is expanded.

clone size	V gene	CDR3 length	J gene	CDR3 protein
NA	TRBV20-1	14	TRBJ2-7	CSASSPSVSYEQYF
NA	TRBV5-1	17	TRBJ2-2	CASSSPGLAGGTGELFF
NA	TRBV1	16	TRBJ1-2	CTSSQDGRLMNYGYTF
once	TRBV12-3/TRBV12-4	12	TRBJ2-3	CASSLLADTQYF
once	TRBV7-2	15	TRBJ2-1	CASSAGGGAGNEQFF
NA	TRBV3-1/TRBV3-2	15	TRBJ1-5	CASSQAEGGGQPQHF
NA	TRBV5-1	11	TRBJ2-1	CASSAETLQFF
NA	TRBV5-1	15	TRBJ2-3	CASSPTRGGGYTQYF
NA	TRBV21-1	14	TRBJ2-7	CASSKVEGEEEQYF
NA	TRBV28	14	TRBJ1-2	CASSSGGSNYGYTF
NA	TRBV6-5	14	TRBJ2-3	CASWSGGPTDTQYF
few	TRBV7-9	14	TRBJ1-2	CASLTGGATNGYTF
once	TRBV19	14	TRBJ2-2	CASSDKAGSGELFF
NA	TRBV5-6	14	TRBJ1-3	CASKRTGGGNTIYF
NA	TRBV9	16	TRBJ2-1	CASSAGRGTSYNEQFF
NA	TRBV30	12	TRBJ1-2	CAWSPQGGGYTF
NA	TRBV30	13	TRBJ1-1	CAWKPGGSSPAFF
NA	TRBV29-1	14	TRBJ2-7	CSVRRTGGLYEQYF
NA	TRBV14	15	TRBJ1-4	CASSANRNPNEKLFF
NA	TRBV2	16	TRBJ2-7	CASSQGLAGGVEEQYF
NA	TRBV19	14	TRBJ2-7	CASSPSTGGHEQYF
NA	TRBV24-1	17	TRBJ1-2	CATSDRGVGGRNYGYTF
NA	TRBV6-5	12	TRBJ1-2	CASQQLRDRVHF
NA	TRBV4-1	16	TRBJ1-4	CASSQDHGRRAEKLFF
NA	TRBV11-2	15	TRBJ1-2	CASSLEAGWGYGYTF
few	TRBV4-1	18	TRBJ2-7	CASSQEIPHGGGGYEQYF
NA	TRBV6-1	18	TRBJ1-5	CASSEGALWGGSNQPQHF
NA	TRBV6-4	12	TRBJ1-2	CASSDREFGYTF
NA	TRBV10-3	17	TRBJ1-2	CAISPLGAGGFNYGYTF
NA	TRBV14	15	TRBJ2-7	CASSLATGATYEQYF
NA	TRBV23-1	17	TRBJ2-5	CASTRLAGGPYQETQYF
NA	TRBV5-1	16	TRBJ2-2	CASSTDRGLITGELFF
NA	TRBV5-1	15	TRBJ2-7	CASSLADRGFDEQYF
NA	TRBV10-2	14	TRBJ2-3	CASSGQGGADTQYF
NA	TRBV19	13	TRBJ1-2	CASRERGNYGYTF
NA	TRBV12-3/TRBV12-4	12	TRBJ1-1	CASSPTGGEAFF
NA	TRBV7-9	15	TRBJ1-1	CASSAGQGVNTEAFF
NA	TRBV6-1	14	TRBJ1-1	CASSEVQGGTEAFF
NA	TRBV7-8	14	TRBJ2-2	CASSDPRGAGELFF
NA	TRBV18	15	TRBJ2-7	CASSPTGQGIYEQYF
NA	TRBV5-1	14	TRBJ2-1	CASSLHSSQGEQFF
NA	TRBV5-8	13	TRBJ2-4	CANSGQGRNIQYF
once	TRBV29-1	11	TRBJ2-7	CSVGTVYEQYF